Many counts were recorded for the clone carrying this T cell receptor beta chain. The J segment lost 2 bases and the V segment lost 4 bases, leaving 10 bases of the junction unmatched. Germline CDR1 reads SEHNR; CDR2 reads FQNEAQ (reference sequence). This CDR3 spans 18 amino acids. Using its own MiXCR run on the 5' RACE reads, TCRdb lists one record per CDR3 protein. The sample lists 90,000 to 100,000 distinct CDR3 sequences; approximately 16% were seen once. This entry comes from a study of T cells of healthy individuals. The TCR originated in a human donor in good health. The V and J genes are TRBV7-9 and TRBJ2-1; 11 bases are a match to TRBD2. The CDR3 nucleotides read TGTGCCAGCAGCTCCATAGGGACTAGCGGCTATCCCTACAATGAGCAGTTCTTC. This sequence encodes CASSSIGTSGYPYNEQFF.